Following are 27 T cell receptor beta chains from one sample sequenced in a study of vaccination effects on CD4 cells after COVID-19. Their recognized antigens are unknown. The ViraFEST assay expanded antigen-specific CD4+ T cells with viral peptide pools before sequencing. CD4+ T cells were isolated after around 10 days of culture. Nucleocapsid antibody tests were negative, and the vaccine recipients had no prior SARS-CoV-2 infection. The table came from immunoSEQ multiplex PCR; TCRdb's copy has only in-frame clones and leaves some out. The sample lists around 63,000 clones, over 70% seen once, with about 4% in the top ten. The sample consisted of CD4+ T cells from PBMCs cultured with HCoV-OC43 spike peptides, taken before COVID-19 vaccination. Regarding subset: HCoV-OC43 spike overlapping peptide pool stimulation. These receptor sequences come from a human donor who received a COVID-19 vaccine.

The V and J genes are TRBV7-2 and TRBJ2-1, with TRBD2 matching over 10 bases. V was clipped by 3 bases and J by 3 bases; unmatched bases: 5. The CDR3 spans 16 residues. Germline loops: CDR1 SGHTA, CDR2 FQGNSA. The CDR3 is CASSFSGGTHYNEQFF. CDR3 coding DNA: TGTGCCAGCAGCTTTAGCGGGGGGACCCACTACAATGAGCAGTTCTTC.

This clone appeared a single time. V and J are TRBV5-6 and TRBJ1-2; unclear D gene. The CDR3 is made up of 16 amino acids. Germline V gives CDR1 SGHDT, CDR2 YYEEEE. V lost 0 bases and J lost 0, with 12 bases in between. The CDR3 DNA reads TGTGCCAGCAGCTTGGGCGCCCCGGGGACTAACTATGGCTACACCTTC. It encodes CASSLGAPGTNYGYTF.

V gene TRBV7-2 combines with J gene TRBJ1-2, with D possibly TRBD1 on 5 matching bases. V was trimmed by 2 bases and J by 7 bases, leaving 17 bases between them. This CDR3 has 15 residues. Germline V lookup: CDR1 SGHTA, CDR2 FQGNSA. The CDR3 nucleotides are TGTGCCAGCAGCTTACGTTCGCCAGGGCTGTCTGGCTACACCTTC. Translated: CASSLRSPGLSGYTF.

This chain joins TRBV7-2 and TRBJ1-2; D perhaps matches TRBD1 (5 bases). Germline loops: CDR1 SGHTA, CDR2 FQGNSA. This CDR3 has 15 residues. Trimming shortened V by 6 bases and J by 2 bases, and 16 bases separated the two germline ends. In nucleotides, the CDR3 is TGTGCCAGCAGTCCAAGGGGAGGATCAAACTATGGCTACACCTTC. Protein: CASSPRGGSNYGYTF.

The chain combines TRBV2 with TRBJ1-5, with 11 bases aligning to TRBD1. Losses at the gene ends were 6 bases for V and 7 bases for J; bases not matched to a gene: 8. The germline CDR1 and CDR2 sequences are SNHLY and FYNNEI. The CDR3 has 15 amino acids. Here the CDR3 reads CASRPDRGLGQPQHF. The DNA for the CDR3 is TGTGCCAGCAGACCGGACAGGGGGCTCGGACAGCCCCAGCATTTT.

The genes are TRBV2 and TRBJ1-6, with 9 bases that match TRBD1. The junction had 5 bases not matched to a gene; V was cut back by 6 bases and J by 8 bases. Germline V gene sequence: CDR1 SNHLY, CDR2 FYNNEI. The CDR3 sequence is 14 residues long. The CDR3 protein is CASRRQGVDSPLHF. In nucleotides, the CDR3 is TGTGCCAGCAGAAGACAGGGGGTCGATTCACCCCTCCACTTT.

This chain joins TRBV6-6 and TRBJ2-5, with D possibly being TRBD1 or TRBD2 (5 bases each). The ends were cut back, 7 bases at V and 1 base at J, with 10 bases in the middle. The germline V gene has CDR1 MNHNY and CDR2 SVGAGI (reference sequence). This CDR3 has 13 amino acids. CDR3 bases: TGTGCCAGCAAGGTGAGGGGCCAAGAGACCCAGTACTTC. The encoded protein is CASKVRGQETQYF.

This chain uses TRBV5-5 with TRBJ1-3; D remains ambiguous. Germline CDR1 and CDR2: SGHKS and YYEKEE (reference sequence). The CDR3 length is 15 residues. Trimming left V 0 bases short and J 2 bases short, with 9 bases between. The chain's CDR3 is CASSLDSVPGNTIYF. The CDR3 nucleotides read TGTGCCAGCAGCTTGGATAGCGTCCCTGGAAACACCATATATTTT.

J is TRBJ1-2 and V is TRBV28, with D unclear. Germline CDR1 MDHEN, CDR2 SYDVKM. The V gene lost 8 bases and the J gene lost 0 bases, with 7 bases spanning the gap. This CDR3 spans 12 amino acids. This CDR3 reads CASRRTNYGYTF. The CDR3 region has the DNA TGTGCCAGCCGCCGGACTAACTATGGCTACACCTTC.

This sequence joins TRBV18 and TRBJ1-1; maybe TRBD1 (6 bases). Germline V lookup: CDR1 KGHSH, CDR2 LQKENI. The CDR3 spans 14 residues. Deletions cut 3 bases from V and 0 bases from J, with 8 bases between. The DNA for the CDR3 is TGTGCCAGCTCACCGGGGGCGGTGAACACTGAAGCTTTCTTT. Encoded protein: CASSPGAVNTEAFF. The entire variable domain, with the rest obtained from reference TRBV18 and TRBJ1-1, is as follows: NAGVMQNPRHLVRRRGQEARLRCSPMKGHSHVYWYRQLPEEGLKFMVYLQKENIIDESGMPKERFSAEFPKEGPSILRIQQVVRGDSAAYFCASSPGAVNTEAFFGQGTRLTVV.

V is TRBV18 and J is TRBJ2-2; no definite D call. The CDR3 extends over 14 amino acids. V lost 3 bases and J 0 bases, leaving 5 bases between the germline ends. The germline V gene encodes CDR1 KGHSH and CDR2 LQKENI. CDR3 loop: CASSPGTNTGELFF. The CDR3 coding sequence is TGTGCCAGCTCACCGGGGACGAACACCGGGGAGCTGTTTTTT.

The chain combines TRBV7-3 with TRBJ2-3; 9 bases are a match to TRBD2. Per the germline V gene, CDR1 is SGHTA and CDR2 is FQGTGA. The CDR3 covers 16 residues. V trimming: 2 bases; J trimming: 2 bases; junction bases outside the gene matches: 5. In DNA form, the CDR3 reads TGTGCCAGCAGCTTACAGGGGACTAGCCACACAGATACGCAGTATTTT. Amino acid sequence: CASSLQGTSHTDTQYF.

CDR3: CASRGWGVDTEAFF. CDR3 DNA: TGTGCCAGTAGAGGTTGGGGGGTCGACACTGAAGCTTTCTTT. The V gene is TRBV19, the J gene TRBJ1-1, with D possibly TRBD1 on 5 matching bases. This CDR3 contains 14 residues. V gave up 6 bases and J gave up 3 bases, with 14 bases separating them. From germline, CDR1 is LNHDA and CDR2 SQIVND (reference sequence). Complete variable domain (other parts from reference TRBV19 and TRBJ1-1): DGGITQSPKYLFRKEGQNVTLSCEQNLNHDAMYWYRQDPGQGLRLIYYSQIVNDFQKGDIAEGYSVSREKKESFPLTVTSAQKNPTAFYLCASRGWGVDTEAFFGQGTRLTVV.

The chain uses TRBV6-5 and TRBJ2-4; tentatively, D is TRBD1 or TRBD2 (5 bases each). Germline V lookup: CDR1 MNHEY, CDR2 SVGAGI. This CDR3 has 14 amino acids. V lost 0 bases to trimming and J lost 10 bases, with 13 bases between them. The CDR3 nucleotides read TGTGCCAGCAGTTACTCCGGGACCGCGATGATTCAGTACTTC. It yields the protein CASSYSGTAMIQYF.

Only a few counts were recorded for this clone. J is TRBJ1-3 and V is TRBV6-4; D is unclear. Trimming left V 3 bases short and J 3 bases short, with 12 bases between. Germline CDR1 and CDR2: MRHNA and SNTAGT. The CDR3 contains 15 residues. The CDR3 loop is CASSDGQVSGNTIYF. The DNA for the CDR3 is TGTGCCAGCAGTGATGGCCAGGTAAGTGGAAACACCATATATTTT.

The chain couples TRBV5-1 to TRBJ2-5, with TRBD2 as a possible D gene (6 bases). V was trimmed by 3 bases and J by 4 bases, leaving 10 bases between them. From germline, CDR1 is SGHRS and CDR2 YFSETQ. The CDR3 sequence is 13 residues long. The CDR3 loop reads CASSSRGSETQYF. As DNA, the CDR3 is TGCGCCAGCAGCTCGCGGGGATCAGAGACCCAGTACTTC.

The rearrangement links TRBV11-2 to TRBJ1-3, with 8 bases fitting TRBD1. The ends lost 5 bases at V and 4 bases at J; junction bases unmatched: 10. The CDR3 length is 16 residues. Germline V gene sequence: CDR1 SGHAT, CDR2 FQNNGV. The CDR3 nucleotides read TGTGCCAGCAGCCAAGGACAGGGAGGTTTCGGAAACACCATATATTTT. Its translation: CASSQGQGGFGNTIYF.

The genes are TRBV19 and TRBJ1-1; D is uncertain. Germline V gene lookup returns CDR1 LNHDA and CDR2 SQIVND (reference sequence). The CDR3 sequence is 14 residues long. Trimming left V 6 bases short and J 0 bases short, with 11 bases between. The CDR3 DNA is TGTGCCAGTAGGGCGGACGGGCTGAACACTGAAGCTTTCTTT. It codes for CASRADGLNTEAFF.

The chain employs TRBV4-1 and TRBJ1-1, with 7 bases aligning to TRBD1. V lost 3 bases to trimming and J lost 3 bases; unmatched junction nucleotides: 4. The CDR3 loop spans 14 amino acids. Looked up from germline, CDR1 is MGHRA and CDR2 is YSYEKL. The CDR3: CASSHPDRDTEAFF. The CDR3 DNA reads TGCGCCAGCAGCCATCCCGACAGGGACACTGAAGCTTTCTTT.

This clone was seen more than once but under ten times. The chain uses TRBV29-1 and TRBJ1-1; the D is unclear. Germline CDR1 is SQVTM and CDR2 is ANQGSEA. With 2 bases removed from V and 12 bases from J, the gap between germline ends came to 10 bases. This CDR3 has 10 residues. CDR3 residues: CSVEKYASFF. CDR3 DNA: TGCAGCGTTGAAAAGTATGCATCTTTCTTT.

V usage is TRBV6-2 or TRBV6-3 and J usage is TRBJ1-5; TRBD1 agrees at 8 bases. The germline gives CDR1 MNHEY, CDR2 SVGEGT. V gave up 0 bases and J gave up 9 bases; unmatched junction bases: 16. The CDR3 is made up of 18 amino acids. The CDR3: CASSYSKGRTGNSMPQHF. The CDR3 DNA follows: TGTGCCAGCAGTTACTCGAAAGGGCGGACAGGGAACAGCATGCCCCAGCATTTT.

The J gene is TRBJ2-3, the V gene TRBV12-5; 10 bases fit TRBD2. V gave up 0 bases and J gave up 2 bases; unmatched junction bases: 11. This CDR3 comprises 19 residues. The germline gives CDR1 LGHNT, CDR2 FRNRAP. DNA of the CDR3: TGTGCTAGTGGTTTGGTAAGGGATGGGACTAGCGAACCCACAGATACGCAGTATTTT. Protein: CASGLVRDGTSEPTDTQYF.

The CDR3 reads CATARTGAVAEAFF. Here the CDR3 DNA reads TGTGCCACTGCAAGGACAGGGGCAGTCGCTGAAGCTTTCTTT. V usage is TRBV24-1 and J usage is TRBJ1-1, with 9 bases lining up with TRBD1. V dropped 10 bases and J dropped 6; count of bases not matched to a gene: 11. The CDR3 totals 14 residues. CDR1 is KGHDR and CDR2 is SFDVKD in the germline V gene.

V is TRBV28 and J is TRBJ1-2; TRBD1 aligns across 9 bases. The CDR3 runs 13 residues. Germline trimming cut 6 bases from V and 6 bases from J; bases unmatched to any gene: 5. Germline assignment: CDR1 MDHEN and CDR2 SYDVKM. The CDR3 nucleotides read TGTGCCAGCAGGTCCGGGACAGGGAATGGCTACACCTTC. Encoded protein: CASRSGTGNGYTF.

This clone appeared once. The CDR3, as DNA: TGCGCCAGCAGCTTGCAGGGGCCACCCCTCCACTTT. The encoded protein is CASSLQGPPLHF. The rearrangement uses TRBV5-1 and TRBJ1-6; a possible D gene is TRBD1 (6 bases). The V and J ends lost 1 base and 11 bases respectively, with 7 bases between them. CDR1 SGHRS and CDR2 YFSETQ come from the germline V gene. This CDR3 comprises 12 residues.

The rearrangement joins TRBV5-1 to TRBJ1-2; 7 bases align to TRBD1. With 4 bases clipped from V and 3 bases from J, the junction kept 3 bases outside the gene matches. This CDR3 is 13 amino acids long. In germline, CDR1 is SGHRS, CDR2 YFSETQ. For the CDR3, the DNA is TGCGCCAGCAGCCAGGACAGGCACTATGGCTACACCTTC. Translating it yields CASSQDRHYGYTF.

This clone was found a few times. The chain couples TRBV6-2 or TRBV6-3 to TRBJ2-7, with 10 positions matching TRBD1. The CDR3 covers 14 residues. CDR1 and CDR2 (germline): MNHEY, SVGEGT. The V segment lost 2 bases and the J segment 5 bases; nucleotides outside the gene matches: 3. CDR3 bases: TGTGCCAGCAGTTACCGCGGGACAGGGGACGAGCAGTACGTC. Amino acids: CASSYRGTGDEQYV.